This TCR beta chain was found in a study of ipilimumab plus nivolumab after autologous stem cell transplantation. Study summary: Patients received a median of about five ipilimumab and about 8 nivolumab doses. The DLBCL group included primary refractory and relapsed cases.

Patients got ipilimumab 1 mg/kg beginning 14 to 28 days post-transplant. Patients received nivolumab 3 mg/kg at weeks 1, 4, 7, 10, then fortnightly to week 26. The table came from immunoSEQ multiplex PCR; TCRdb's copy has only in-frame clones and leaves some out. The profile covers around 15,000 clones, with approximately 82% appearing a single time and about 21% taken by the ten largest. V was clipped by 4 bases and J by 3 bases, with 14 bases between them. Germline loops: CDR1 SGDLS, CDR2 YYNGEE. CDR3 length: 14 residues. The V gene is TRBV9, the J gene TRBJ2-7; possibly TRBD2 for D (6 bases). The source is a male donor with diffuse large B-cell lymphoma. Sequences were derived from PBMCs, sampled in a trial of ipilimumab plus nivolumab as post-transplant consolidation. The CDR3 loop reads CASSLGEEIYEQYF. CDR3 sequence (DNA): TGTGCCAGCAGCCTGGGGGAGGAAATCTACGAGCAGTACTTC.